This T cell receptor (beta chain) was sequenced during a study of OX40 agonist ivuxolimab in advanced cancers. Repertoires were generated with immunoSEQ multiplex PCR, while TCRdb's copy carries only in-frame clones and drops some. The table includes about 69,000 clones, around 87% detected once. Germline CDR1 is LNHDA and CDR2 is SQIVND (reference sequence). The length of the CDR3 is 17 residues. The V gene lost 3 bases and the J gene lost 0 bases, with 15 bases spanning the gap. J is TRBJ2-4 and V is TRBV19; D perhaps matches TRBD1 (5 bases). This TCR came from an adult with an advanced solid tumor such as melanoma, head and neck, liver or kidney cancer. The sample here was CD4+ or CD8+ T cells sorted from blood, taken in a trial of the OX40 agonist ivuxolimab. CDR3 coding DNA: TGTGCCAGTAGTATCAGGGTCGCAGGTGGAGCCAAAAACATTCAGTACTTC. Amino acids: CASSIRVAGGAKNIQYF. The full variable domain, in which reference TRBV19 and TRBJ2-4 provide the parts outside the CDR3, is DGGITQSPKYLFRKEGQNVTLSCEQNLNHDAMYWYRQDPGQGLRLIYYSQIVNDFQKGDIAEGYSVSREKKESFPLTVTSAQKNPTAFYLCASSIRVAGGAKNIQYFGAGTRLSVL.